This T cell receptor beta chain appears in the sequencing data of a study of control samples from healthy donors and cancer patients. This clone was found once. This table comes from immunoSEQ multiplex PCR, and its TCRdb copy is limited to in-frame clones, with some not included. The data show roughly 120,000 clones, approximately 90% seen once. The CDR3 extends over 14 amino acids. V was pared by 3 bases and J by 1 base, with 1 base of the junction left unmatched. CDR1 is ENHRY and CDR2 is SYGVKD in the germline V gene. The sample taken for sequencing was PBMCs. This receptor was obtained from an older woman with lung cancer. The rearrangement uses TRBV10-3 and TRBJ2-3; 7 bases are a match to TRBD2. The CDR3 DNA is TGTGCCATCAGTGACACTAGCGGCACAGATACGCAGTATTTT. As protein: CAISDTSGTDTQYF.